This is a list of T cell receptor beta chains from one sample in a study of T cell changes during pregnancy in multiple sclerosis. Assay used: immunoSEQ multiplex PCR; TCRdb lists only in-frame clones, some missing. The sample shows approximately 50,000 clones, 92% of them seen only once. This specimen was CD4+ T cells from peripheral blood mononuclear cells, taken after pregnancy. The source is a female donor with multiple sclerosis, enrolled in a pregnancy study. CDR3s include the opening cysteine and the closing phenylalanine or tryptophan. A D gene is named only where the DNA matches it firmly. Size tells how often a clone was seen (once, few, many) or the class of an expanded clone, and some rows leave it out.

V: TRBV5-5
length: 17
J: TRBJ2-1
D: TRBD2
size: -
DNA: TGTGCCAGCAGCTTGGCCAGGACGGGAGGGACCTACAATGAGCAGTTCTTC
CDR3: CASSLARTGGTYNEQFF

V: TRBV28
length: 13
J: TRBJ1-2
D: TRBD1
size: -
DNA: TGTGCCAGCAGGACAGGGGGAGTCTATGGCTACACCTTC
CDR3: CASRTGGVYGYTF

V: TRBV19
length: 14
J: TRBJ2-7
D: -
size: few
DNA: TGTGCCAGTAGCTCAGTATCACCCCCCTACGAGCAGTACTTC
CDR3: CASSSVSPPYEQYF

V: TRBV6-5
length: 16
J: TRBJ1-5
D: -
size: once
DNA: TGTGCCAGCAGTTATGATTTCCGGGGTTTGGATCAGCCCCAGCATTTT
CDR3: CASSYDFRGLDQPQHF

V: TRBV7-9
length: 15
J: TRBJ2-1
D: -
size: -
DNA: TGTGCCAGCAGCTTATACGGGGGTTCCTACAATGAGCAGTTCTTC
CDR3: CASSLYGGSYNEQFF

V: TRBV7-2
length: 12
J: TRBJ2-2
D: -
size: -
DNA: TGTGCCAGTACCCAAACGGCCGGGGAGCTGTTTTTT
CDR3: CASTQTAGELFF

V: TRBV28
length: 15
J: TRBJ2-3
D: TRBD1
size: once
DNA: TGTGCCAGCACTACCGGACAGGGGGCAAGGGATACGCAGTATTTT
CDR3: CASTTGQGARDTQYF

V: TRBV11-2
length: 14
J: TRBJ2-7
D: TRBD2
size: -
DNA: TGTGCCAGCAGCCGGGACTACAAACAATACGAGCAGTACTTC
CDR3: CASSRDYKQYEQYF

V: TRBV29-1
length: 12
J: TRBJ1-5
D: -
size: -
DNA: TGCAGCGTCGGACAGCTGAATCAGCCCCAGCATTTT
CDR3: CSVGQLNQPQHF

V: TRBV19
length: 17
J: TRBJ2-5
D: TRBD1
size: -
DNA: TGTGCCAGTAGTCGGGACAGGGGACAAAAGTACCAAGAGACCCAGTACTTC
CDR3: CASSRDRGQKYQETQYF

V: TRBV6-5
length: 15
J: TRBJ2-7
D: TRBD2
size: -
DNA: TGTGCCAGCAGTTACACAAGCGGGAGGTCCCCCGAGCAGTACTTC
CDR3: CASSYTSGRSPEQYF

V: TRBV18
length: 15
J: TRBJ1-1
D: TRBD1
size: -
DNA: TGTGCCAGCTCACCACGCGGACAGGTGGGCACTGAAGCTTTCTTT
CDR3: CASSPRGQVGTEAFF

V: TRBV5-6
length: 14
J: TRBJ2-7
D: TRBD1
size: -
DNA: TGTGCCAGCAGCTTGGGACAGGGGGCCTACGAGCAGTACTTC
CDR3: CASSLGQGAYEQYF

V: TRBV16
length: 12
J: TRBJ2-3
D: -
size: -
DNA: TGTGCCAGCAGCCTGCCTATTAATACGCAGTATTTT
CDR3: CASSLPINTQYF

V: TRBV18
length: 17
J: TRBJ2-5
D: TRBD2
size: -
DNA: TGTGCCAGCTCACGCCGACTAGCGGGAGGACGCCAAGAGACCCAGTACTTC
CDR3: CASSRRLAGGRQETQYF

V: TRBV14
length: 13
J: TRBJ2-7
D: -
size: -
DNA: TGTGCCAGCAGCCACGGGTACTCCTACGAGCAGTACTTC
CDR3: CASSHGYSYEQYF

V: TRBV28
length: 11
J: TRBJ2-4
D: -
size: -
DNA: TGTGCCAGCAGTGCCGGTCTCCTCCAGTACTTC
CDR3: CASSAGLLQYF

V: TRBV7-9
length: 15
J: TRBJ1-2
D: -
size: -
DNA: TGTGCCAGCAGCGAAGAACGTCACTCGGGTGCTGGCTACACCTTC
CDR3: CASSEERHSGAGYTF

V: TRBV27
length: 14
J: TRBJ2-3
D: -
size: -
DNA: TGTGCCAGCAGTTCCCCCCGGAGGAACTCGGGACAGTATTTT
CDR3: CASSSPRRNSGQYF

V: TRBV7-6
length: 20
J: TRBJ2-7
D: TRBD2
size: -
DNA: TGTGCCAGCAGCTTGCGTCCTAGCGGGAATATCGGTGAAGTCTTCTACGAGCAGTACTTC
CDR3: CASSLRPSGNIGEVFYEQYF

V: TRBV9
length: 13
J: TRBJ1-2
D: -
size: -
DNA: TGTGCCAGCAGCGTAACAGTTAACTATGGCTACACCTTC
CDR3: CASSVTVNYGYTF

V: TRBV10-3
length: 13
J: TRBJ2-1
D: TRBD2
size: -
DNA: TGTGCCACCCTTAGCGGGAGTAGTGATGAGCAGTTCTTC
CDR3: CATLSGSSDEQFF

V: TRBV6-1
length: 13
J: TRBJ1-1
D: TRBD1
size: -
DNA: TGTGCCAGCAAAGGGGGCTTGAACACTGAAGCTTTCTTT
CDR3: CASKGGLNTEAFF

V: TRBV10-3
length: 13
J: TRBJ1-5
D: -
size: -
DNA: TGTGCCATCAGTGAGGGGCCCAATCAGCCCCAGCATTTT
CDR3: CAISEGPNQPQHF

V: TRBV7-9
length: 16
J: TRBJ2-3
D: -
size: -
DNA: TGTGCCAGCAGCTTAGGTGTCAGCTCGTACGGGGATACGCAGTATTTT
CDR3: CASSLGVSSYGDTQYF

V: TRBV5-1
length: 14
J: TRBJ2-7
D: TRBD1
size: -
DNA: TGCGCCAGCAGCTTGGGGGCAGGGGGCGGCGAGCAGTACTTC
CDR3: CASSLGAGGGEQYF

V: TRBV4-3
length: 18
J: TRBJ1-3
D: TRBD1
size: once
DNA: TGCGCCAGCAGCCAATCCCATTCGACAGGGGGCAATGGAAACACCATATATTTT
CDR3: CASSQSHSTGGNGNTIYF

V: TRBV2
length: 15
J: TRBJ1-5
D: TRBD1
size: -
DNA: TGTGCCAGCAGTGAAGTCGGACAGGGAAATCAGCCCCAGCATTTT
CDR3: CASSEVGQGNQPQHF

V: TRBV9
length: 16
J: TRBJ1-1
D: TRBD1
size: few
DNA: TGTGCCAGCAGCGTAGAGGGACAGGCACGTATCGCTGAAGCTTTCTTT
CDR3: CASSVEGQARIAEAFF

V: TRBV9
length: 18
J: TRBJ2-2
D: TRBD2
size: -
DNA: TGTGCCAGCAGCGTAGCTTCCCTTACTAGCGAGAACACCGGGGAGCTGTTTTTT
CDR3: CASSVASLTSENTGELFF

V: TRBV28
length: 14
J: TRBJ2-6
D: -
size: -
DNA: TGTGCCAGCAGGGAAGGGAGCGGGGCCAACGTCCTGACTTTC
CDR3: CASREGSGANVLTF

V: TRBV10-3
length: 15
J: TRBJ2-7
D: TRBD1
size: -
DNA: TGTGCCATCAGTGACCAGGACAGGGCTTCCTACGAGCAGTACTTC
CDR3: CAISDQDRASYEQYF

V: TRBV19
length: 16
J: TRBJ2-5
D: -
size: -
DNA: TGTGCCAGTAGTATCAGCCCTGGCAGGATCCAAGAGACCCAGTACTTC
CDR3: CASSISPGRIQETQYF

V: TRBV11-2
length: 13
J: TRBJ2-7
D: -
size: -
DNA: TGTGCCAGCAGCTTAGGTTTAGAATACGAGCAGTACTTC
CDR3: CASSLGLEYEQYF

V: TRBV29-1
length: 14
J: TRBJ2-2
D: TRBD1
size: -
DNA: TGCAGTCATACAGGGGGCAATAGTGGCGGGGAGCTGTTTTTT
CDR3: CSHTGGNSGGELFF

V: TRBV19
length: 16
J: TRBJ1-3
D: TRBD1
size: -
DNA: TGTGCCAGTAGTACCCCAGGGGGTTCGGCTGGAAACACCATATATTTT
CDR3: CASSTPGGSAGNTIYF

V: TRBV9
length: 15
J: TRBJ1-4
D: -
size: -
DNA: TGTGCCAGCAGCGTAGAGGCGGGTCGGAATGAAAAACTGTTTTTT
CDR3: CASSVEAGRNEKLFF

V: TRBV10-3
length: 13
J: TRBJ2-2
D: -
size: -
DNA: TGTGCCATATCTAGTAGTGGCACCGGGGAGCTGTTTTTT
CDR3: CAISSSGTGELFF

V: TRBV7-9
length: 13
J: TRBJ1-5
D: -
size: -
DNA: TGTGCCAGCAGCTTACATAGCAATCAGCCCCAGCATTTT
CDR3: CASSLHSNQPQHF

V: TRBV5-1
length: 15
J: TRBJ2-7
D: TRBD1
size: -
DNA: TGCGCCAGCAGCTTGTCGGACAGGGCCTCCTACGAGCAGTACTTC
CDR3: CASSLSDRASYEQYF

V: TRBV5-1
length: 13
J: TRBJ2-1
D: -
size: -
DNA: TGCGCCAGCAGCTTAAGGTTAGCGACTGAGCAGTTCTTC
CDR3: CASSLRLATEQFF

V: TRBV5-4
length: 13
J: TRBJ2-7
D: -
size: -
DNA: TGTGCCAGCAGCACGGTGGTTGGGGGGATAATATACTTC
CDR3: CASSTVVGGIIYF

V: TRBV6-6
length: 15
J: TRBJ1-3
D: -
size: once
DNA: TGTGCCAGCAGTTCACCCCGGGGGTCTGGAAACACCATATATTTT
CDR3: CASSSPRGSGNTIYF

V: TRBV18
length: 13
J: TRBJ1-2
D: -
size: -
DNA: TGTGCCAGCACGGTCCGAGATAACTATGGCTACACCTTC
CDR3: CASTVRDNYGYTF

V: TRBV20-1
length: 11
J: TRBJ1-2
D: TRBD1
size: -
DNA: TGCAGTGCTAGACAGGGGGAAGGCTACACCTTC
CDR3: CSARQGEGYTF

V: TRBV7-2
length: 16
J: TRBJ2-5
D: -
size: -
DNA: TGTGCCAGCAGCTTGCCCCGCCGGGGAAACCAAGAGACCCAGTACTTC
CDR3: CASSLPRRGNQETQYF

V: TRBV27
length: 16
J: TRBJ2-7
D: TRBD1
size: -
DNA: TGTGCCAGCGGATTCCTTACTCCGGGACAGACCTACGAGCAGTACTTC
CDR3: CASGFLTPGQTYEQYF

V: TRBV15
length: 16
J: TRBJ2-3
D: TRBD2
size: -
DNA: TGTGCCACCAGCAGAGATCGGACTAGCGGTCCACATACGCAGTATTTT
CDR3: CATSRDRTSGPHTQYF

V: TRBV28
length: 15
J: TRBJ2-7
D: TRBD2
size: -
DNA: TGTGCCAGCAGTTCCGGGGGGACTGATTCCTACGAGCAGTACTTC
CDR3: CASSSGGTDSYEQYF

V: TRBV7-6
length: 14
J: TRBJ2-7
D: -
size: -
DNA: TGTGCCAGCAGCAGACTAGAGCGGTCCTACGAGCAGTACTTC
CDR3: CASSRLERSYEQYF

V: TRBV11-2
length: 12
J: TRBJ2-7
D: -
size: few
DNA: TGTGCCAGCAGCTTATCGGGATACGAGCAGTACTTC
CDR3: CASSLSGYEQYF

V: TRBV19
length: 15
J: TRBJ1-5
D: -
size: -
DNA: TGTGCCAGTAGTATTTCCCAGGGTAGCAATCAGCCCCAGCATTTT
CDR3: CASSISQGSNQPQHF

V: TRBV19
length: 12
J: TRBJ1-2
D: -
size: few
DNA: TGTGCCAGTAGGGGATTACAGGGTAGCTACACCTTC
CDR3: CASRGLQGSYTF

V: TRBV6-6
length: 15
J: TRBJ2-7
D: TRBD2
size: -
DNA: TGTGCCAGCAGTTACTCAGCGGGAGAATTCGTCGAGCAGTACTTC
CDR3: CASSYSAGEFVEQYF

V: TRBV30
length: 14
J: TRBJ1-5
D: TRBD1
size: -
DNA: TGTGCCTGGAGTGTACTACAGGGGGCTCAGCCCCAGCATTTT
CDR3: CAWSVLQGAQPQHF

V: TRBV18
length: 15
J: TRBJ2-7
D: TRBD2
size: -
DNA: TGTGCCAGCTCAGCCCGACTAGCGGGAGAGGGCGAGCAGTACTTC
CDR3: CASSARLAGEGEQYF

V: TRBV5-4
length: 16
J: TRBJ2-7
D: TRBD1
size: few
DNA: TGTGCCAGCAGCTTGTACACGGACAGGGGAAGGCGAGAGCAGTACTTC
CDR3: CASSLYTDRGRREQYF

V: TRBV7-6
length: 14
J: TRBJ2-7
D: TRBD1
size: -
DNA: TGTGCCAGCAGCGGCTGGGACAGGCCCTACGAGCAGTACTTC
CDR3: CASSGWDRPYEQYF

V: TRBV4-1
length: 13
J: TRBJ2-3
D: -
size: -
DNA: TGCGCCAGCAGCCAAGAGGAGGTAGATACGCAGTATTTT
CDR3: CASSQEEVDTQYF

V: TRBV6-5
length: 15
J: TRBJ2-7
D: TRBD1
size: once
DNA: TGTGCCAGCAGTCCCCGGACAGGGATCTCCTACGAGCAGTACTTC
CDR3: CASSPRTGISYEQYF